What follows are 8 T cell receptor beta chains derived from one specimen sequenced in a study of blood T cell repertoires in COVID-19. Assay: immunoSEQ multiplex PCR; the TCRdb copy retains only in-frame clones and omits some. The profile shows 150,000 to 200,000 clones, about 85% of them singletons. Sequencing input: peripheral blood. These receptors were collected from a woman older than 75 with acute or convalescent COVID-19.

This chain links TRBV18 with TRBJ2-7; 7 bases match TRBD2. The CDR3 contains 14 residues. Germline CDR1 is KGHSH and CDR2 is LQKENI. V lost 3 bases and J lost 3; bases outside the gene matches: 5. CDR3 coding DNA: TGTGCCAGCTCACCGGGGAGGGACGGCTACGAGCAGTACTTC. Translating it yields CASSPGRDGYEQYF.

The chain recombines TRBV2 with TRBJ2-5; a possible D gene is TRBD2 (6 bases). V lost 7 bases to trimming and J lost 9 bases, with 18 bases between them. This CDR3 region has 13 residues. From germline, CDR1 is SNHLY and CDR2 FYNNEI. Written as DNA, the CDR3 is TGTGCCAGCACCAATCGGGGCGGCGGGGCCCAGTACTTC. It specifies CASTNRGGGAQYF. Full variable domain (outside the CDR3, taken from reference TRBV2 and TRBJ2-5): EPEVTQTPSHQVTQMGQEVILRCVPISNHLYFYWYRQILGQKVEFLVSFYNNEISEKSEIFDDQFSVERPDGSNFTLKIRSTKLEDSAMYFCASTNRGGGAQYFGPGTRLLVL.

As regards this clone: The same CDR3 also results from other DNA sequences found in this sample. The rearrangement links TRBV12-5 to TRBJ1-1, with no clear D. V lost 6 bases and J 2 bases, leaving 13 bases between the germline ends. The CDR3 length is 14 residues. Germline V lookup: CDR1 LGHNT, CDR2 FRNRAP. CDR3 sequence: CASGSPGLNTEAFF. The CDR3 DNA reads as TGTGCTAGTGGCTCGCCGGGGTTAAACACTGAAGCTTTCTTT.

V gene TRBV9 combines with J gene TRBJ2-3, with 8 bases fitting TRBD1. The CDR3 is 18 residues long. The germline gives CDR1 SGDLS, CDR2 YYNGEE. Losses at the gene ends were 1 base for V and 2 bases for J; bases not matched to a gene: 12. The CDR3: CASSVSISRGLDTDTQYF. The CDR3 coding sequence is TGTGCCAGCAGCGTATCGATCTCCAGGGGGCTGGACACAGATACGCAGTATTTT.

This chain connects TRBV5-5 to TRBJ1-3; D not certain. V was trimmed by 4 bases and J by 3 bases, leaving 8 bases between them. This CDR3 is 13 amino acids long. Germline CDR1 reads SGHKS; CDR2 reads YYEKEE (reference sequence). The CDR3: CASSVYFGNTIYF. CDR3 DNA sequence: TGTGCCAGCAGCGTCTACTTTGGAAACACCATATATTTT.

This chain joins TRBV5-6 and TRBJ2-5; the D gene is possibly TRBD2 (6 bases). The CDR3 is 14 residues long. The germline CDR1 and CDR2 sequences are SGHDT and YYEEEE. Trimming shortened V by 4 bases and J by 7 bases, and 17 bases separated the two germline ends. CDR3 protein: CASSVPSGLGTQYF. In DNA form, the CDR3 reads TGTGCCAGCAGCGTACCCAGCGGGCTGGGGACCCAGTACTTC.

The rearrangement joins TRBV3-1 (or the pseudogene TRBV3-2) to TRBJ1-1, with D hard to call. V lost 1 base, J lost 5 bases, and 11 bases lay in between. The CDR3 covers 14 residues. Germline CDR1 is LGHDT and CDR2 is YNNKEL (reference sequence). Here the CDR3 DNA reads TGTGCCAGCAGCCAAGCGGGGTCTAGGACTGAAGCTTTCTTT. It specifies CASSQAGSRTEAFF.

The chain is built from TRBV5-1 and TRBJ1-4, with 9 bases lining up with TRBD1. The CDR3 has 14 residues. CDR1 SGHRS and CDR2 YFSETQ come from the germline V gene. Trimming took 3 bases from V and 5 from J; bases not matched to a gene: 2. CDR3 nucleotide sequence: TGCGCCAGCAGCTGGACAGGGGAGAATGAAAAACTGTTTTTT. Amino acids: CASSWTGENEKLFF. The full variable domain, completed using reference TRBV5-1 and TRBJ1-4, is KAGVTQTPRYLIKTRGQQVTLSCSPISGHRSVSWYQQTPGQGLQFLFEYFSETQRNKGNFPGRFSGRQFSNSRSEMNVSTLELGDSALYLCASSWTGENEKLFFGSGTQLSVL.